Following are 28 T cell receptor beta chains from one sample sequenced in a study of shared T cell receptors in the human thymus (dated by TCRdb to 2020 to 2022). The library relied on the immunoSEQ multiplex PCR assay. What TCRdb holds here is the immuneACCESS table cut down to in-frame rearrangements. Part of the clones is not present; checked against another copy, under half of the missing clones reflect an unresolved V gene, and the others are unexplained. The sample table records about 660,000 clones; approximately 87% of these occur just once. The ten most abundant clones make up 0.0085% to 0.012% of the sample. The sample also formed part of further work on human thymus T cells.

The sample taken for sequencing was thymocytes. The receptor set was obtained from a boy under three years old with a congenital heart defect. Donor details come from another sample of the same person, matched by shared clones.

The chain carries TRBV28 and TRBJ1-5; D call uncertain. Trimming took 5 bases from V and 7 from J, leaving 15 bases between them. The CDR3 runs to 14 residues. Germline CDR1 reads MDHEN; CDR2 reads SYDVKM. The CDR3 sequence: CASSGPLIPQPQHF. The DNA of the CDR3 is TGTGCCAGCAGTGGTCCCCTAATACCACAGCCCCAGCATTTT.

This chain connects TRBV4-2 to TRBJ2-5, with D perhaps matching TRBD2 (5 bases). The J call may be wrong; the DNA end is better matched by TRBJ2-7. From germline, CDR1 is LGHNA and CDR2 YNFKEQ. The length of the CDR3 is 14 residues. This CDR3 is CASSQDLATSEQYF. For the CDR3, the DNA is TGTGCCAGCAGCCAAGACCTGGCCACTAGCGAGCAGTACTTC.

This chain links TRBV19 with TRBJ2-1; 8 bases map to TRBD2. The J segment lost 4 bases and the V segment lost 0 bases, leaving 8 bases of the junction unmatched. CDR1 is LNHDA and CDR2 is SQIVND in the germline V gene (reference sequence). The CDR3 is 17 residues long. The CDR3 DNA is TGTGCCAGTAGTATAGACCCAGCGGGAGTGGTGTACAATGAGCAGTTCTTC. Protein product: CASSIDPAGVVYNEQFF. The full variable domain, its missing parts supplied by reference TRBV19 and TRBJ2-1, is DGGITQSPKYLFRKEGQNVTLSCEQNLNHDAMYWYRQDPGQGLRLIYYSQIVNDFQKGDIAEGYSVSREKKESFPLTVTSAQKNPTAFYLCASSIDPAGVVYNEQFFGPGTRLTVL.

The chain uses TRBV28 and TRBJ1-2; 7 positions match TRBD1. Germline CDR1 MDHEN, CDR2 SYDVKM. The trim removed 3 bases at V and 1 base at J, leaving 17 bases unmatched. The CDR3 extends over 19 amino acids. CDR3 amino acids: CASSFPYLDRADLNYGYTF. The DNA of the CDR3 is TGTGCCAGCAGTTTCCCCTACCTTGACAGGGCCGACCTTAACTATGGCTACACCTTC.

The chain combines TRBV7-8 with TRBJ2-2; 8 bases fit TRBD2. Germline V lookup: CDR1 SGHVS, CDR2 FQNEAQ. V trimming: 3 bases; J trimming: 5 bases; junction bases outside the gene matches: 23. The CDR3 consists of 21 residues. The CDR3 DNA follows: TGTGCCAGCAGCTTGACAGCCGTAAGACTAGCGATACGAACGGGGACCGGGGAGCTGTTTTTT. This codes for CASSLTAVRLAIRTGTGELFF.

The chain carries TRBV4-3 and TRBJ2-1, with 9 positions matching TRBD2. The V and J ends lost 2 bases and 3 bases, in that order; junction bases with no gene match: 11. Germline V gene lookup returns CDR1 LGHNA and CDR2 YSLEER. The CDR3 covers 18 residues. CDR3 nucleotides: TGCGCCAGCAGCCAATCCCCGACTAGCGGACCACTCTACAATGAGCAGTTCTTC. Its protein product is CASSQSPTSGPLYNEQFF.

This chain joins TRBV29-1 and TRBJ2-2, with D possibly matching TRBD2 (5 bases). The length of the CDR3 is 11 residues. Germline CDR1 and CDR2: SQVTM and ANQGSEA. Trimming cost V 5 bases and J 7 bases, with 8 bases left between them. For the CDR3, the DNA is TGCAGCGTTCAAGGGAGCGGGGAGCTGTTTTTT. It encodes CSVQGSGELFF.

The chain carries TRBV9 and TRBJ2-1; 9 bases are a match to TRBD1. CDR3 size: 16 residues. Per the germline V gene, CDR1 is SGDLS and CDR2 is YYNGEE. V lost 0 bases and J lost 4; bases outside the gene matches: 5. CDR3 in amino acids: CASSVARGQGYNEQFF. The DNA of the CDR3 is TGTGCCAGCAGCGTAGCTCGGGGACAGGGTTACAATGAGCAGTTCTTC.

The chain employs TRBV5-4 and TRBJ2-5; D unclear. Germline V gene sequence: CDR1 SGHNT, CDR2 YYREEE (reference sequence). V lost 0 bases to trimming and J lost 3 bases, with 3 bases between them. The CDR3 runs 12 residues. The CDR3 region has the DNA TGTGCCAGCAGCTTGGCTGAAGAGACCCAGTACTTC. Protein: CASSLAEETQYF. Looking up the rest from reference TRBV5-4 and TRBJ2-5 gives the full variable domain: ETGVTQSPTHLIKTRGQQVTLRCSSQSGHNTVSWYQQALGQGPQFIFQYYREEENGRGNFPPRFSGLQFPNYSSELNVNALELDDSALYLCASSLAEETQYFGPGTRLLVL.

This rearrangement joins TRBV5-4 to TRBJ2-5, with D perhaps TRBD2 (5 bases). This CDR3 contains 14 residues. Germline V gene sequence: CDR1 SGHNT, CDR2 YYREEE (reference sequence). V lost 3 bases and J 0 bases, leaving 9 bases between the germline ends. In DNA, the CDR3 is TGTGCCAGCAGCTGCGAGGGTAACCAAGAGACCCAGTACTTC. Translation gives CASSCEGNQETQYF.

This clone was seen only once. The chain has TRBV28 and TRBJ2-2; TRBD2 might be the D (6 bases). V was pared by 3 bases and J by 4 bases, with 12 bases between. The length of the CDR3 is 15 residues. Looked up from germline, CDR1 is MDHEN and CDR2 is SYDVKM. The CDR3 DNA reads TGTGCCAGCAGTTTGGGGGGATTCAGCACCGGGGAGCTGTTTTTT. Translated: CASSLGGFSTGELFF.

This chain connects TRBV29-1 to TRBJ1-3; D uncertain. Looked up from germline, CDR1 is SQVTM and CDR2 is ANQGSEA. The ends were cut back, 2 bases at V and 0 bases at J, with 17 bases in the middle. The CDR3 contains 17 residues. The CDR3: CSVESDNSQASGNTIYF. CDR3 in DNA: TGCAGCGTTGAAAGTGATAACAGCCAAGCCTCTGGAAACACCATATATTTT. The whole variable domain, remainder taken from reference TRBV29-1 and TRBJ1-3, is SAVISQKPSRDICQRGTSLTIQCQVDSQVTMMFWYRQQPGQSLTLIATANQGSEATYESGFVIDKFPISRPNLTFSTLTVSNMSPEDSSIYLCSVESDNSQASGNTIYFGEGSWLTVV.

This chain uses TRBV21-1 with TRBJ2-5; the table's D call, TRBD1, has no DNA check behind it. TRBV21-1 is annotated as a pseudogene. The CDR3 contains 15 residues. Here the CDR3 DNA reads TGTGCCAGCAGCAAAGATGGGGACAGCCAAGAGACCCAGTACTTC. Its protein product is CASSKDGDSQETQYF.

The CDR3 reads CASSLRGQQGSPLHF. CDR3 nucleotides: TGCGCCAGCAGCTTGAGGGGACAGCAAGGTTCACCCCTCCACTTT. This chain joins TRBV5-1 and TRBJ1-6; the match to TRBD1 covers 7 bases. CDR3 length: 15 amino acids. Germline trimming cut 1 base from V and 9 bases from J; bases unmatched to any gene: 7. The germline V gene encodes CDR1 SGHRS and CDR2 YFSETQ.

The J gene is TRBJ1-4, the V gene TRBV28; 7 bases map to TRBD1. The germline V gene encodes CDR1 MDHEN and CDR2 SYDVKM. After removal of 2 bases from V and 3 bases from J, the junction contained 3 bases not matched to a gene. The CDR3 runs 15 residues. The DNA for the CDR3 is TGTGCCAGCAGTTTAAGGCAGGGGGCTAATGAAAAACTGTTTTTT. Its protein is CASSLRQGANEKLFF.

The DNA for the CDR3 is TGTGCCAGCAGCAGGGGGACTAGCGGGAATTGGACTGAGCAGTTCTTC. Amino acids: CASSRGTSGNWTEQFF. The chain uses TRBV7-9 and TRBJ2-1; 13 bases are shared with TRBD2. CDR3 length equals 16 residues. The junction had 10 bases not matched to a gene; V was cut back by 5 bases and J by 9 bases. Germline V gene data show CDR1 as SEHNR and CDR2 as FQNEAQ (reference sequence).

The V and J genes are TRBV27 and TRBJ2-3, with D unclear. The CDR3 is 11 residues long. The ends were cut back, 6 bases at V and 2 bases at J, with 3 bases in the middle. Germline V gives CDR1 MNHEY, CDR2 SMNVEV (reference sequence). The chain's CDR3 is CASSNTDTQYF. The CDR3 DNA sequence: TGTGCCAGCAGCAACACAGATACGCAGTATTTT.

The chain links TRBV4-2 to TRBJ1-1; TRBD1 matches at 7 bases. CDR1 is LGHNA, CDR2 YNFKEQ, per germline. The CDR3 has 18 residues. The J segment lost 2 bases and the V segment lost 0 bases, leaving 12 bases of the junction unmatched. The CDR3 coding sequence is TGTGCCAGCAGCCAAGATAGGTACAGGGGCCGTCGTAACACTGAAGCTTTCTTT. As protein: CASSQDRYRGRRNTEAFF.

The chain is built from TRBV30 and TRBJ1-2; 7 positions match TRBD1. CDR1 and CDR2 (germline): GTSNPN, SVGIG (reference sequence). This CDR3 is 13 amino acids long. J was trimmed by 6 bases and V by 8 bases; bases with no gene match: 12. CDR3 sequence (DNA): TGTGCCGGAATTCCCCCGACAGGGAATGGCTACACCTTC. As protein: CAGIPPTGNGYTF. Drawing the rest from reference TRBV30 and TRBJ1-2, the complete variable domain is SQTIHQWPATLVQPVGSPLSLECTVEGTSNPNLYWYRQAAGRGLQLLFYSVGIGQISSEVPQNLSASRPQDRQFILSSKKLLLSDSGFYLCAGIPPTGNGYTFGSGTRLTVV.

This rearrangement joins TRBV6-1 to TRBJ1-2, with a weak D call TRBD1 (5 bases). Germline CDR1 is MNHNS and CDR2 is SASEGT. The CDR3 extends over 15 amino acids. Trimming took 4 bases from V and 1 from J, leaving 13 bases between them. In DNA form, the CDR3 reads TGTGCCAGCAGTGGGGGGGACGAAAATAACTATGGCTACACCTTC. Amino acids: CASSGGDENNYGYTF.

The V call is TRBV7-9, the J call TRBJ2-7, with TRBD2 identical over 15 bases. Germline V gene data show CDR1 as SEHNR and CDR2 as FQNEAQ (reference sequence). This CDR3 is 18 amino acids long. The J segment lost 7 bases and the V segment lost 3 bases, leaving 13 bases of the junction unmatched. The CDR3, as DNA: TGTGCCAGCAGCTTGAGTGGACTAGCGGGAGGGCCAAGTGGGGAGCAGTACTTC. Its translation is CASSLSGLAGGPSGEQYF.

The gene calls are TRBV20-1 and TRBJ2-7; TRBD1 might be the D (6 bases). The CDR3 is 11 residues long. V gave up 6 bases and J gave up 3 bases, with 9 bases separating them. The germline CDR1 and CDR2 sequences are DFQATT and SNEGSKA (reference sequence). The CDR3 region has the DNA TGCAGTGCCGGACAGAGCTACGAGCAGTACTTC. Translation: CSAGQSYEQYF.

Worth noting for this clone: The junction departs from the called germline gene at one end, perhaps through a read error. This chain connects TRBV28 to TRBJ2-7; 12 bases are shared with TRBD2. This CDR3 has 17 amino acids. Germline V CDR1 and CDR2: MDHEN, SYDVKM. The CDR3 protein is CASSFVGLAGSSSEQYF. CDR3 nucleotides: TGTGCCAGCAGTTTTGTTGGACTAGCGGGATCATCCTCCGAGCAGTACTTC.

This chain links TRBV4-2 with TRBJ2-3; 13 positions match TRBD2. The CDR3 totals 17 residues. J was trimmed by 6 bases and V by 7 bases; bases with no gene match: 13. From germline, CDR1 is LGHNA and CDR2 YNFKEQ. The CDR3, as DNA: TGTGCCAGCACCCGAAGCAGACTAGCGGGAGGAAGGGATACGCAGTATTTT. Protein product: CASTRSRLAGGRDTQYF.

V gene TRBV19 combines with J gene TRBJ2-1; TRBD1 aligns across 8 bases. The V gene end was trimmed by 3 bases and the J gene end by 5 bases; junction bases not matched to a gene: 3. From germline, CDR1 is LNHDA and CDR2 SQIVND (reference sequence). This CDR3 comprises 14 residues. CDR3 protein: CASSIQGADNEQFF. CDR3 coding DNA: TGTGCCAGTAGTATTCAGGGGGCGGACAATGAGCAGTTCTTC.

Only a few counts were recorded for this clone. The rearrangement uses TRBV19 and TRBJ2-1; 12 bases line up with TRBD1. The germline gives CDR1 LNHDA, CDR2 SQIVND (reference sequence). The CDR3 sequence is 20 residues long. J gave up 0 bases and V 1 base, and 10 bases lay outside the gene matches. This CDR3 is CASSIAWGTGGLSSYNEQFF. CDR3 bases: TGTGCCAGTAGTATAGCCTGGGGGACAGGGGGCCTTAGCTCCTACAATGAGCAGTTCTTC.

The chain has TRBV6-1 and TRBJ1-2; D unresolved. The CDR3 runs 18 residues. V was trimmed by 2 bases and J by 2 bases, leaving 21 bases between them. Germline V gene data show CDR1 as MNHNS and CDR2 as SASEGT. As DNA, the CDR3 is TGTGCCAGCAGTGAAAAACCCCATTGGCGGGTAGGGAACTATGGCTACACCTTC. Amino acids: CASSEKPHWRVGNYGYTF.

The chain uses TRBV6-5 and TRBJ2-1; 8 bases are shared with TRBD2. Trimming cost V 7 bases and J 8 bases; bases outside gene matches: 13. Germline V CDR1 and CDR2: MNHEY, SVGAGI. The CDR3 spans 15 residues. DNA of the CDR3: TGTGCCAGCAACCAGGGACTAATCGGGGGGGATGAGCAGTTCTTC. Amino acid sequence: CASNQGLIGGDEQFF.